The TCR beta chain under discussion was sequenced for a study of T-cell reconstitution after alpha-beta-depleted transplantation in children. There are many counts of this clonotype. Unique molecular identifiers were used in preparing the TCRbeta library. TCRdb redid the calling of the PCR reads with MiXCR, one entry per CDR3 protein. The sample includes 210,000 or so distinct CDR3 sequences, roughly a tenth of them seen just once. The sample was PBMCs, taken before TCRalphabeta/CD19-depleted stem cell transplant. The sequence derives from a child under two years old with acute myeloid leukemia, due to receive a stem cell transplant.

The CDR3 DNA follows: TGTGCCAGCAGTTACGGGGTAGCGAACACTGAAGCTTTCTTT. Translated, it gives CASSYGVANTEAFF. The chain employs TRBV6-5 and TRBJ1-1; D remains unclear. This CDR3 has 14 amino acids. Trimming left V 2 bases short and J 1 base short, with 8 bases between. The germline V gene has CDR1 MNHEY and CDR2 SVGAGI.